The present T cell receptor (beta chain) was sequenced within a study of T cells after yellow fever vaccination. General study findings and limits: The booster response re-showed most primary clones: 96% CD4, about 89% CD8.

5'RACE template switching generated TCR cDNA, adding a universal primer site and UMIs. TCRdb reprocessed the 5' RACE reads with MiXCR, giving one entry per CDR3 protein. Found here are hundreds of thousands of distinct CDR3 sequences, more than 3% of them singletons; the top ten hold about 25%. The table lists this clonotype with a few counts. Its target is not known. This sequence was found in a man between 18 and 29 years old who received the YFV17D yellow fever vaccine. The sample was PBMCs, taken on the day of the yellow fever booster vaccination.

The CDR3 here is CASSLDGGGLTEAFF. Here the CDR3 DNA reads TGCGCCAGCAGCTTGGATGGGGGTGGTTTGACTGAAGCTTTCTTT. The chain carries TRBV5-1 and TRBJ1-1, with D maybe TRBD1 (5 bases). Germline V lookup: CDR1 SGHRS, CDR2 YFSETQ. Trimming stripped 0 bases from V and 5 bases from J, with 14 bases between. The CDR3 has 15 amino acids.